Listed below are T cell receptor beta chains from one sample, sequenced in a study of human T cells and chemical hapten exposure. TCRdb analysed the RACE reads with MiXCR anew, one entry per CDR3 protein. Of some 400,000 distinct CDR3 sequences in the sample, around 5.5% were seen once. The sample consisted of whole blood, taken in connection with sensitization to the hapten diphenylcyclopropenone (DPC). The receptors come from a woman between 50 and 59 years old with alopecia areata. Some clones in this sample may be carry-over from other donors' samples. CDR3s include the opening cysteine and the closing phenylalanine or tryptophan. The order of the fields is clone size, J gene, V gene, CDR3 protein. Rows give clone size only sometimes, using once, few, many, or a class for an expanded clone.

size: many
J: TRBJ2-3
V: TRBV4-3
CDR3: CASSQDVTGLTDTQYF

size: many
J: TRBJ1-1
V: TRBV7-9
CDR3: CASSTSLRDTEAFF

size: many
J: TRBJ2-3
V: TRBV7-9
CDR3: CASSLGERGSTDTQYF

size: NA
J: TRBJ2-7
V: TRBV6-1
CDR3: CASKEGISHEQYF

size: few
J: TRBJ2-3
V: TRBV10-2
CDR3: CASSESVFSGTSGTDTQYF

size: few
J: TRBJ2-7
V: TRBV13
CDR3: CASSSGLAGSYEQYF

size: many
J: TRBJ2-7
V: TRBV27
CDR3: CASSPGPGEQYF

size: few
J: TRBJ2-6
V: TRBV6-5
CDR3: CASSAAGAGANVLTF

size: few
J: TRBJ2-3
V: TRBV6-4
CDR3: CASSAGGPGLDTDTQYF

size: many
J: TRBJ2-7
V: TRBV19
CDR3: CASSTRREGTYEQYF

size: many
J: TRBJ2-3
V: TRBV4-2
CDR3: CASSQEGTVADTQYF

size: many
J: TRBJ1-3
V: TRBV14
CDR3: CASSRTGTGGNTIYF

size: many
J: TRBJ1-2
V: TRBV12-3/TRBV12-4
CDR3: CASSSVADYYGYTF

size: many
J: TRBJ2-1
V: TRBV5-1
CDR3: CASSLVQGSSYNEQFF

size: few
J: TRBJ2-3
V: TRBV12-3/TRBV12-4
CDR3: CASSGTTGSDTQYF

size: NA
J: TRBJ2-3
V: TRBV5-6
CDR3: CASSTDRDHRDTQYF

size: few
J: TRBJ2-3
V: TRBV2
CDR3: CASSADSDTQYF

size: few
J: TRBJ1-2
V: TRBV5-6
CDR3: CASSLLRDREGLSYGYTF

size: NA
J: TRBJ1-1
V: TRBV7-2
CDR3: CASSLGGFNTEAFF

size: many
J: TRBJ1-6
V: TRBV4-1
CDR3: CASSQEGRVGYSPLHF

size: many
J: TRBJ1-1
V: TRBV29-1
CDR3: CSAWVLENTEAFF

size: NA
J: TRBJ2-7
V: TRBV12-3/TRBV12-4
CDR3: CASSPWGERDEQYF

size: many
J: TRBJ2-3
V: TRBV2
CDR3: CASSVPGEVTDTQYF

size: many
J: TRBJ1-4
V: TRBV12-3/TRBV12-4
CDR3: CASGSGATNEKLFF

size: many
J: TRBJ2-7
V: TRBV6-6
CDR3: CASSGLAGEESYEQYF

size: NA
J: TRBJ2-1
V: TRBV9
CDR3: CASSLFGTSGRGGEQFF

size: many
J: TRBJ2-1
V: TRBV29-1
CDR3: CSVEGLAGVYEQFF

size: many
J: TRBJ2-2
V: TRBV24-1
CDR3: CATSLQGSPLFF

size: few
J: TRBJ2-3
V: TRBV12-3/TRBV12-4
CDR3: CASSSLSLRERAETDTQYF

size: many
J: TRBJ2-5
V: TRBV6-1
CDR3: CASSEASGAETQYF

size: many
J: TRBJ2-5
V: TRBV19
CDR3: CASSLLAGGSETQYF

size: many
J: TRBJ2-1
V: TRBV6-5
CDR3: CASSQLAGAGNEQFF

size: NA
J: TRBJ2-7
V: TRBV4-2
CDR3: CASSQDSQGHRNYEQYF

size: many
J: TRBJ1-1
V: TRBV7-9
CDR3: CASSLDEAFF

size: few
J: TRBJ1-4
V: TRBV18
CDR3: CASSPKPIRTGQDRGQKEKLFF

size: many
J: TRBJ2-3
V: TRBV10-2
CDR3: CASSESDGRYPDTQYF

size: many
J: TRBJ2-1
V: TRBV10-3
CDR3: CAVRRQGSSYNEQFF

size: few
J: TRBJ2-1
V: TRBV20-1
CDR3: CSAGGGRGSSYNEQFF

size: few
J: TRBJ2-1
V: TRBV9
CDR3: CASSAGLAVNNEQFF

size: few
J: TRBJ2-7
V: TRBV9
CDR3: CASSALGQGANEQYF

size: few
J: TRBJ2-2
V: TRBV15
CDR3: CATSRDRDGELFF

size: NA
J: TRBJ1-4
V: TRBV12-5
CDR3: CASGTNRVGEKLFF

size: many
J: TRBJ2-1
V: TRBV9
CDR3: CASSPGKGANEQFF

size: few
J: TRBJ2-3
V: TRBV10-1
CDR3: CASSGDRDWASTDTQYF

size: NA
J: TRBJ1-2
V: TRBV6-5
CDR3: CASRGWTGYSGYTF

size: few
J: TRBJ2-7
V: TRBV14
CDR3: CASSQRQDEQYF

size: few
J: TRBJ1-6
V: TRBV4-3
CDR3: CASSQEPRSPLHF

size: NA
J: TRBJ2-3
V: TRBV7-9
CDR3: CASSLALPSTDTQYF

size: NA
J: TRBJ1-4
V: TRBV7-2
CDR3: CASSLVRGGTTNEKLFF

size: many
J: TRBJ1-2
V: TRBV5-1
CDR3: CASSSASGIDYGYTF

size: NA
J: TRBJ1-5
V: TRBV21-1
CDR3: CASSKGRRDSNQPQHF

size: few
J: TRBJ2-3
V: TRBV28
CDR3: CASSSPRTSGTDTQYF

size: NA
J: TRBJ2-5
V: TRBV12-3/TRBV12-4
CDR3: CASTGGGGTQYF

size: many
J: TRBJ2-7
V: TRBV30
CDR3: CAWQSGSYEQYF